These 25 T cell receptor beta chains were sequenced from one sample in a study of long-term antiretroviral therapy in people with HIV. Sequencing relied on immunoSEQ assay v3.0, run at survey level. This table comes from immunoSEQ multiplex PCR, and its TCRdb copy is limited to in-frame clones, with some not included. Of about 20,000 clones listed, 80% were seen once; the top ten hold over 8.5%. The source material was unsorted PBMCs, sampled 0.2 years after starting antiretroviral therapy. The receptors stem from a woman aged 40 to 55 with HIV.

This clone was picked up one time. V and J are TRBV18 and TRBJ2-6; D gene uncertain. Germline V CDR1 and CDR2: KGHSH, LQKENI. This CDR3 has 15 amino acids. Trimming left V 3 bases short and J 6 bases short, with 12 bases between. As DNA, the CDR3 is TGTGCCAGCTCACCGAGCAGTCCAAAGGCCAACGTCCTGACTTTC. Translating it yields CASSPSSPKANVLTF.

The chain combines TRBV2 with TRBJ1-1, with 11 nucleotides matching TRBD1. V was clipped by 3 bases and J by 6 bases; unmatched bases: 3. Germline-derived CDR1 and CDR2 are SNHLY and FYNNEI. CDR3 length: 14 amino acids. The CDR3 sequence is CASSDPGQGAEAFF. The CDR3 DNA reads as TGTGCCAGCAGTGACCCGGGACAGGGGGCTGAAGCTTTCTTT.

This clone was seen a few times. This sequence joins TRBV29-1 and TRBJ1-2; D remains unclear. Germline CDR1 is SQVTM and CDR2 is ANQGSEA. The V end was cut by 2 bases, the J end by 5 bases, with 9 bases between. The CDR3 contains 12 residues. The CDR3 DNA follows: TGCAGCGTTGAATCCCTTGAATATGGCTACACCTTC. Encoded protein: CSVESLEYGYTF.

This clone was seen a handful of times. J is TRBJ2-7 and V is TRBV6-5, with D perhaps TRBD2 (6 bases). There are 12 residues in the CDR3. Germline CDR1 MNHEY, CDR2 SVGAGI. Trimming pared 7 bases from V and 7 bases from J, leaving 14 bases between. CDR3 loop: CASNSGTGEQYF. The CDR3 DNA sequence: TGTGCCAGCAATAGCGGCACGGGTGAGCAGTACTTC.

J is TRBJ2-7 and V is TRBV11-3, with D possibly being TRBD2 (6 bases). V was pared by 4 bases and J by 6 bases, with 13 bases between. Germline V gene data show CDR1 as SGHNT and CDR2 as YENEEA. The CDR3 runs to 13 residues. For the CDR3, the DNA is TGTGCCAGCAGCTGGGAGGTTTTAAGCGAGCAGTACTTC. This translates into CASSWEVLSEQYF.

J is TRBJ1-1 and V is TRBV5-6; TRBD1 agrees at 9 bases. This CDR3 is built from 15 residues. V was pared by 0 bases and J by 4 bases, with 4 bases of the junction left unmatched. CDR1 is SGHDT, CDR2 YYEEEE, per germline. The chain's CDR3 is CASSLVGQGFTEAFF. CDR3 DNA: TGTGCCAGCAGCTTGGTAGGACAGGGGTTCACTGAAGCTTTCTTT. Full variable domain (remainder filled in from reference TRBV5-6 and TRBJ1-1): DAGVTQSPTHLIKTRGQQVTLRCSPKSGHDTVSWYQQALGQGPQFIFQYYEEEERQRGNFPDRFSGHQFPNYSSELNVNALLLGDSALYLCASSLVGQGFTEAFFGQGTRLTVV.

The J gene is TRBJ2-7, the V gene TRBV10-3; either TRBD1 or TRBD2 may fit D (5 bases each). The CDR3 loop spans 13 amino acids. Germline V lookup: CDR1 ENHRY, CDR2 SYGVKD. V was cut by 10 bases and J by 4 bases, with 17 bases left in between. The CDR3 region has the DNA TGTGCCACCTCTGGGACGGAACTATACGAGCAGTACTTC. It is translated as CATSGTELYEQYF.

V and J are TRBV6-5 and TRBJ2-7; D remains unclear. Germline loops: CDR1 MNHEY, CDR2 SVGAGI. The germline V and J ends were trimmed by 6 bases and 6 bases, with 12 bases remaining between them. The CDR3 runs 12 residues. CDR3 loop: CASSHLGVEQYF. Here the CDR3 DNA reads TGTGCCAGCAGCCATCTTGGGGTCGAGCAGTACTTC.

The V and J genes are TRBV6-6 and TRBJ2-7; TRBD1 might be the D (5 bases). The ends were cut back, 8 bases at V and 2 bases at J, with 19 bases in the middle. The CDR3 runs to 15 residues. CDR1 and CDR2 (germline): MNHNY, SVGAGI (reference sequence). The CDR3 region is CASSPKGPGTYEQYF. The CDR3 nucleotides are TGTGCCAGCTCCCCGAAAGGTCCAGGGACCTACGAGCAGTACTTC.

The sample holds one count of this clone. V and J are TRBV11-2 and TRBJ2-5; perhaps TRBD2 as D (5 bases). Germline V gene sequence: CDR1 SGHAT, CDR2 FQNNGV. This CDR3 has 15 amino acids. V was clipped by 0 bases and J by 5 bases, with 13 bases between them. In nucleotides, the CDR3 is TGTGCCAGCAGCTTAGAAACTATCGGGGTGGAGACCCAGTACTTC. Its protein is CASSLETIGVETQYF.

This chain links TRBV18 with TRBJ2-7; D is undetermined. This CDR3 region has 13 residues. CDR1 is KGHSH, CDR2 LQKENI, per germline. Trimming removed 2 bases at V and 2 bases at J, with 7 bases between. CDR3 amino acids: CASSPGQTYEQYF. The CDR3 nucleotides read TGTGCCAGCTCACCAGGTCAGACCTACGAGCAGTACTTC.

The rearrangement uses TRBV5-1 and TRBJ1-1, with D possibly matching TRBD1 (5 bases). The CDR3 is 16 amino acids. V lost 4 bases, J lost 1 base, and 17 bases lay in between. CDR1 SGHRS and CDR2 YFSETQ come from the germline V gene. The CDR3 nucleotides read TGCGCCAGCAGCGACAAGCCCGGGACCCCGAACACTGAAGCTTTCTTT. Encoded protein: CASSDKPGTPNTEAFF.

The chain couples TRBV5-5 to TRBJ1-1; TRBD1 matches 8 bases. The ends lost 3 bases at V and 6 bases at J; junction bases unmatched: 10. The CDR3 sequence is 15 residues long. From germline, CDR1 is SGHKS and CDR2 YYEKEE (reference sequence). The chain's CDR3 is CASSWFAGGASEAFF. The CDR3 coding sequence is TGTGCCAGCAGCTGGTTCGCAGGGGGCGCCTCTGAAGCTTTCTTT.

This chain connects TRBV5-6 to TRBJ1-1; 7 nucleotides agree with TRBD1. This CDR3 region has 16 residues. Germline CDR1 and CDR2: SGHDT and YYEEEE. The V segment lost 1 base and the J segment 1 base; nucleotides outside the gene matches: 7. CDR3 protein: CASSLYRGQPNTEAFF. For the CDR3, the DNA is TGTGCCAGCAGCTTGTATAGGGGACAGCCGAACACTGAAGCTTTCTTT.

The chain combines TRBV2 with TRBJ1-1, with D unresolved. Germline lookup yields CDR1 SNHLY and CDR2 FYNNEI. Trimming took off 3 bases at V and 2 bases at J, with 13 bases between the two ends. The CDR3 has 15 amino acids. CDR3 nucleotide sequence: TGTGCCAGCAGTGATCACGGCAACGGAAACACTGAAGCTTTCTTT. Encoded protein: CASSDHGNGNTEAFF.

The chain is built from TRBV6-6 and TRBJ2-2, with D unclear. The CDR3 has 15 residues. Germline V gives CDR1 MNHNY, CDR2 SVGAGI (reference sequence). V was clipped by 5 bases and J by 10 bases, with 20 bases between them. The CDR3 protein is CASSQWARQSVELFF. Here the CDR3 DNA reads TGTGCCAGCAGTCAGTGGGCCCGCCAGTCAGTGGAGCTGTTTTTT.

The V gene is TRBV19, the J gene TRBJ2-1, with a weak D call TRBD1 (5 bases). With 1 base removed from V and 8 bases from J, the gap between germline ends came to 15 bases. Germline loops: CDR1 LNHDA, CDR2 SQIVND (reference sequence). This CDR3 is 15 amino acids long. CDR3: CASSIGSPGRDEQFF. CDR3 DNA sequence: TGTGCCAGTAGTATAGGGTCGCCCGGCAGGGATGAGCAGTTCTTC.

The chain combines TRBV6-6 with TRBJ2-5; D gene uncertain. The germline V gene encodes CDR1 MNHNY and CDR2 SVGAGI (reference sequence). CDR3 length: 14 residues. Trimming took off 2 bases at V and 4 bases at J, with 11 bases between the two ends. In DNA, the CDR3 is TGTGCCAGCAGTTACCTAAGGACGGGAGAGACCCAGTACTTC. Its protein is CASSYLRTGETQYF.

This chain uses TRBV29-1 with TRBJ2-1; D possibly corresponds to TRBD1 (6 bases). The CDR3 contains 13 residues. From germline, CDR1 is SQVTM and CDR2 ANQGSEA. Trimming pared 2 bases from V and 7 bases from J, leaving 12 bases between. The CDR3 nucleotides are TGCAGCGTTGAACCGCGACAGGCTAATGAGCAGTTCTTC. Residues: CSVEPRQANEQFF.

V and J are TRBV27 and TRBJ2-7; 10 bases fit TRBD2. CDR1 is MNHEY, CDR2 SMNVEV, per germline (reference sequence). The CDR3 length is 14 residues. The V gene end was trimmed by 2 bases and the J gene end by 2 bases; junction bases not matched to a gene: 0. This CDR3 reads CASSLTSGAYEQYF. As DNA, the CDR3 is TGTGCCAGCAGTTTAACTAGCGGGGCCTACGAGCAGTACTTC.

The V gene is TRBV28, the J gene TRBJ2-6; D is uncertain. The germline V gene has CDR1 MDHEN and CDR2 SYDVKM. The CDR3 extends over 15 amino acids. V was trimmed by 4 bases and J by 0 bases, leaving 7 bases between them. The chain's CDR3 is CASSSPSSGANVLTF. The DNA of the CDR3 is TGTGCCAGCAGTTCCCCAAGCTCTGGGGCCAACGTCCTGACTTTC.

The rearrangement uses TRBV9 and TRBJ2-5; TRBD2 matches 9 bases. V lost 3 bases and J lost 3; bases outside the gene matches: 3. The germline V gene encodes CDR1 SGDLS and CDR2 YYNGEE. CDR3 length: 14 residues. The CDR3 DNA reads as TGTGCCAGCAGCGGCGGGGGGGTTGAAGAGACCCAGTACTTC. This codes for CASSGGGVEETQYF.

The chain recombines TRBV10-2 with TRBJ1-1; tentative D call: TRBD1 (5 bases). Germline V lookup: CDR1 WSHSY, CDR2 SAAADI. This CDR3 contains 16 residues. V was clipped by 1 base and J by 3 bases, with 15 bases between them. This chain's CDR3 is CASSELESRVDTEAFF. The CDR3 DNA reads TGCGCCAGCAGTGAGTTAGAGAGCAGGGTGGACACTGAAGCTTTCTTT.

Only one count was recorded for this clone. The rearrangement uses TRBV6-5 and TRBJ2-1; a possible D gene is TRBD1 (5 bases). The CDR3 is made up of 15 amino acids. V gave up 6 bases and J gave up 4 bases, with 16 bases separating them. Germline CDR1 is MNHEY and CDR2 is SVGAGI. CDR3 sequence reads: CASRPYDRSYNEQFF. The CDR3 nucleotides are TGTGCCAGCAGACCTTACGACAGAAGTTACAATGAGCAGTTCTTC.

The V gene is TRBV5-1, the J gene TRBJ2-7, with no clear D. Trimming pared 0 bases from V and 7 bases from J, leaving 5 bases between. The CDR3 runs to 11 residues. Germline V gene lookup returns CDR1 SGHRS and CDR2 YFSETQ. The CDR3 coding sequence is TGCGCCAGCAGCTTGGAGAGAGAGCAGTACTTC. It encodes CASSLEREQYF.